The entry that follows covers one T cell receptor beta chain sequence. This sample was taken from a study of cytotoxic CD8 clonotypes in ibrutinib-treated CLL. CDR3 length: 15 amino acids. CDR1 is MNHEY, CDR2 SVGAGI, per germline. V gave up 6 bases and J gave up 2 bases; unmatched junction bases: 4. Sequencing was performed with immunoSEQ multiplex PCR; in TCRdb, only in-frame clones are kept and a portion is missing. Of roughly 160,000 clones listed, less than 85% are singletons. The sample here was PBMCs, taken after 24 months of ibrutinib treatment. This TCR derives from a human donor with chronic lymphocytic leukemia. The chain combines TRBV6-5 with TRBJ2-3, with 11 bases lining up with TRBD2. As DNA, the CDR3 is TGTGCCAGCAGCCGACTAGCGGGAATCACAGATACGCAGTATTTT. The encoded protein is CASSRLAGITDTQYF.